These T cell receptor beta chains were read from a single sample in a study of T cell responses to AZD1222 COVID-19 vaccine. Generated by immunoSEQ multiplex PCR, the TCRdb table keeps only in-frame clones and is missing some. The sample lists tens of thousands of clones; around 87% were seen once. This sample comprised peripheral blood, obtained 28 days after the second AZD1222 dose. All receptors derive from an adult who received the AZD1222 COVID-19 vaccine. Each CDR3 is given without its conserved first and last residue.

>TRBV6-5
ASRKGWKF
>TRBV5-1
ASSGTGREEKLF
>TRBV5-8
ASSLARGTGITGELF
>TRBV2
ASRGAAYEQY
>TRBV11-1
ASGVRGQEYEQY
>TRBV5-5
AGIGETQY
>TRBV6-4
ASSDSLQGADNEQF
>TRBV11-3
ASSFGLSQETQY
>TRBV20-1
SAGQIYEQY
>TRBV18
ASSPGDRGHQETQY
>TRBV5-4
ASSPRDISYGYT
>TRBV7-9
ASSYAGRPGYT
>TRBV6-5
ASTRRGGSGEAF
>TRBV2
ASSDFWNTGELF
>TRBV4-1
ASSQLGQGVGIYGYT
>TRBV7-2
ASSDLGGREETQY